This is a list of T cell receptor beta chains from one sample in a study of T cells in Graves' hyperthyroidism and ophthalmopathy. TCRdb fed the multiplex PCR reads into MiXCR, producing one record per CDR3 protein. Of about 420,000 distinct CDR3 sequences in the sample, 15% to 19% were seen once. The sample comprised blood. Receptors originate from a woman between 18 and 29 years old with Graves' hyperthyroidism. Both conserved end residues are part of each CDR3. A D gene is named only where the DNA matches it firmly. Clone size is given for some rows only: seen once, a few or many times, or a class if the clone is expanded.

cdr3_aa,cdr3_nt,j_call,d_call,v_call,clone_size
CASKTVSGFDEQYF,TGTGCCAGCAAGACGGTCTCAGGGTTCGACGAGCAGTACTTC,TRBJ2-7,.,TRBV6-1,many
CASSSKGGQGAYTGELFF,TGTGCCAGCAGCTCCAAAGGAGGCCAGGGGGCTTATACCGGGGAGCTGTTTTTT,TRBJ2-2,TRBD1,TRBV7-3,many
CASPPIWSGLAGVETQYF,TGTGCCAGCCCCCCCATTTGGAGCGGACTAGCGGGAGTGGAGACCCAGTACTTC,TRBJ2-5,TRBD2,TRBV6-1,many
CASFTTPGQGAYEQYF,TGTGCCAGCTTCACCACACCGGGACAGGGGGCTTACGAGCAGTACTTC,TRBJ2-7,TRBD1,TRBV18,many
CASSERPPYSEQYF,TGTGCCAGCAGCGAGAGGCCGCCATATAGCGAGCAGTACTTC,TRBJ2-7,.,TRBV3-1,few
CASSPMDRTEQFF,TGTGCCAGCTCACCGATGGACAGGACTGAGCAGTTCTTC,TRBJ2-1,TRBD1,TRBV11-3,once
CASRPGLAGSGEQFF,TGTGCCAGCAGGCCCGGACTAGCGGGGAGCGGTGAGCAGTTCTTC,TRBJ2-1,TRBD2,TRBV5-4,few
CASGASGTGELFF,TGTGCCAGCGGTGCTAGCGGGACCGGGGAGCTGTTTTTT,TRBJ2-2,TRBD2,TRBV2,.
CATETGLDEKLFF,TGTGCCACCGAGACAGGGTTGGATGAAAAACTGTTTTTT,TRBJ1-4,TRBD1,TRBV15,many
CASSTSRDRVTEAFF,TGTGCCAGCAGCACGTCCCGGGACAGGGTTACTGAAGCTTTCTTT,TRBJ1-1,TRBD1,TRBV7-9,many
CASSPRMQGAQEETQYF,TGTGCCAGCTCACCTCGAATGCAGGGGGCGCAGGAAGAGACCCAGTACTTC,TRBJ2-5,TRBD1,TRBV18,many
CAYQTGTNTEALF,TGTGCCTACCAGACAGGGACGAACACTGAAGCTCTCTTT,TRBJ1-1,TRBD1,TRBV30,.
CASSYRGGTEAFF,TGTGCCAGCAGTTACAGGGGTGGGACTGAAGCTTTCTTT,TRBJ1-1,.,TRBV6-5,many
CATGTGTSGANVLTF,TGTGCCACCGGGACAGGGACCTCTGGGGCCAACGTCCTGACTTTC,TRBJ2-6,TRBD1,TRBV10-3,many
CASSLQATNEQFF,TGTGCCAGCAGTTTACAGGCCACCAATGAGCAGTTCTTC,TRBJ2-1,.,TRBV12-3/TRBV12-4,many
CASSPTGGTYEQYF,TGTGCCAGCTCACCCACGGGAGGAACCTACGAGCAGTACTTC,TRBJ2-7,TRBD2,TRBV18,many
CASSQERDQPQHF,TGTGCCAGCAGCCAAGAACGAGATCAGCCCCAGCATTTT,TRBJ1-5,.,TRBV3-1,few
CATSGSGGIKPQHF,TGTGCCACCAGCGGGTCAGGGGGTATTAAACCCCAGCATTTT,TRBJ1-5,TRBD1,TRBV15,.
CASGLVGDSYEQYF,TGTGCTAGTGGTTTGGTGGGAGACTCCTACGAGCAGTACTTC,TRBJ2-7,.,TRBV12-5,many
CASSHPWDRGRETQYF,TGCGCCAGCAGCCATCCCTGGGACAGGGGTAGGGAGACCCAGTACTTC,TRBJ2-5,TRBD1,TRBV4-1,few
CASSAQGNNQPQHF,TGTGCCAGCAGTGCACAGGGAAATAATCAGCCCCAGCATTTT,TRBJ1-5,.,TRBV2,many
CASSELGVTYEQYF,TGTGCCAGCAGTGAGTTAGGCGTAACCTACGAGCAGTACTTC,TRBJ2-7,.,TRBV2,many
CASDGTGDAYEQYF,TGTGCCAGTGACGGGACAGGGGATGCGTACGAGCAGTACTTC,TRBJ2-7,TRBD1,TRBV6-1,many
CASSVGGVLWDRGQETQYF,TGTGCCAGCAGCGTAGGAGGCGTTCTATGGGACAGGGGACAGGAGACCCAGTACTTC,TRBJ2-5,TRBD1,TRBV9,.
CASSLRSGGAPDTQYF,TGTGCCAGCAGCTTGAGAAGCGGGGGGGCCCCAGATACGCAGTATTTT,TRBJ2-3,TRBD2,TRBV5-4,.
CASSYSGRQGRGEQYF,TGTGCCAGCAGTTACTCAGGGAGACAGGGGAGGGGCGAGCAGTACTTC,TRBJ2-7,.,TRBV6-5,.
CSVLRTSLTDTQYF,TGCAGCGTTCTCCGGACTAGCTTGACAGATACGCAGTATTTT,TRBJ2-3,TRBD2,TRBV29-1,few
CASSYYRGGEQFF,TGTGCCAGCAGTTACTACAGGGGAGGTGAGCAGTTCTTC,TRBJ2-1,.,TRBV6-5,many
CASDRDAYNEQFF,TGTGCCAGCGACAGGGATGCGTACAATGAGCAGTTCTTC,TRBJ2-1,TRBD1,TRBV2,many
CAISRPGQQETQYF,TGTGCCATCAGCAGGCCGGGACAGCAAGAGACCCAGTACTTC,TRBJ2-5,TRBD1,TRBV10-3,.
CASRDSSGNTIYF,TGTGCCAGCAGGGACAGTTCTGGAAACACCATATATTTT,TRBJ1-3,.,TRBV28,.
CASSQPPGGFNQPQHF,TGCGCCAGCAGCCAACCCCCGGGAGGGTTCAATCAGCCCCAGCATTTT,TRBJ1-5,.,TRBV4-1,few
CASIGDRDITYGYTF,TGTGCCAGCATTGGAGACAGGGACATAACGTATGGCTACACCTTC,TRBJ1-2,TRBD1,TRBV2,many
CASSGTGWGTDTQYF,TGTGCCAGCAGTGGCACAGGCTGGGGCACAGATACGCAGTATTTT,TRBJ2-3,.,TRBV25-1,few
CASGPDRTGGPETQYF,TGTGCTAGTGGTCCGGACCGGACAGGGGGCCCTGAGACCCAGTACTTC,TRBJ2-5,TRBD1,TRBV12-5,many
CASSQEASGAAGELFF,TGTGCCAGCAGCCAGGAGGCTAGCGGGGCCGCCGGGGAGCTGTTTTTT,TRBJ2-2,TRBD2,TRBV3-1,many
CASSPSVAGELFF,TGTGCCAGCAGCCCCTCCGTCGCCGGGGAGCTGTTTTTT,TRBJ2-2,.,TRBV11-3,many
CASSLGKRLTVNNEQFF,TGTGCCAGCAGCTTAGGAAAGAGGTTGACAGTTAACAATGAGCAGTTCTTC,TRBJ2-1,.,TRBV11-3,.
CASGTGPATNEKLFF,TGTGCCAGCGGGACAGGGCCCGCAACTAATGAAAAACTGTTTTTT,TRBJ1-4,TRBD1,TRBV27,.
CASGRGSYNEQFF,TGTGCCAGCGGTCGGGGGTCCTACAATGAGCAGTTCTTC,TRBJ2-1,.,TRBV27,few